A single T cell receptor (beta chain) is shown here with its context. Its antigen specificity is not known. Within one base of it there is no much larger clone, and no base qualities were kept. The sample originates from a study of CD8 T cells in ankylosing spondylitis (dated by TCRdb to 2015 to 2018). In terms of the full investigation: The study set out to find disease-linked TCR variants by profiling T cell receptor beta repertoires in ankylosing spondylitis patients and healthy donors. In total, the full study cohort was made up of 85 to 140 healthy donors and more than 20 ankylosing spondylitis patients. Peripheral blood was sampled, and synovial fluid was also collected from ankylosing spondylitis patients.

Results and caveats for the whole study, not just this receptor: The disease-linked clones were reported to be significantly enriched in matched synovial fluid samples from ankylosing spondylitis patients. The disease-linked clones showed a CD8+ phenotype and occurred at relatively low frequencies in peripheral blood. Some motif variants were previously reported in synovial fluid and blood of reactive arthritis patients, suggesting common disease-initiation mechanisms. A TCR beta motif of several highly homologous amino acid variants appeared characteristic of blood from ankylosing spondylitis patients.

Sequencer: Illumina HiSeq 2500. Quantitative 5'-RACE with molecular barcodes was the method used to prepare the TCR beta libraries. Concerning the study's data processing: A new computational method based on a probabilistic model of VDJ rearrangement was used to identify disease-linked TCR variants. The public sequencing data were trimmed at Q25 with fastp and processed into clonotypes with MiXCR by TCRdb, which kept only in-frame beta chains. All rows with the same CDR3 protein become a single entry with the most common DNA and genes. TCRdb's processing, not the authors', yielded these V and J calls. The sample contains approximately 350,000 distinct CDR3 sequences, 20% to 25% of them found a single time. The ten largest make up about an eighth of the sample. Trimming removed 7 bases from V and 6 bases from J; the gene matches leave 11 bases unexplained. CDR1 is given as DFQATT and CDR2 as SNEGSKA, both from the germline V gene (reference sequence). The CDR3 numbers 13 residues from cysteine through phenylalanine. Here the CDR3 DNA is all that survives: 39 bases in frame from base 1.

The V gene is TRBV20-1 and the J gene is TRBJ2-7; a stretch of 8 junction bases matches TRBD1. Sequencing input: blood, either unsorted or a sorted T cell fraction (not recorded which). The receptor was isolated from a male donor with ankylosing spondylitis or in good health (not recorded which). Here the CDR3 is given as CSVNRGRTGEQYF. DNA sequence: TGCAGTGTCAACAGGGGGAGGACAGGCGAGCAGTACTTC.